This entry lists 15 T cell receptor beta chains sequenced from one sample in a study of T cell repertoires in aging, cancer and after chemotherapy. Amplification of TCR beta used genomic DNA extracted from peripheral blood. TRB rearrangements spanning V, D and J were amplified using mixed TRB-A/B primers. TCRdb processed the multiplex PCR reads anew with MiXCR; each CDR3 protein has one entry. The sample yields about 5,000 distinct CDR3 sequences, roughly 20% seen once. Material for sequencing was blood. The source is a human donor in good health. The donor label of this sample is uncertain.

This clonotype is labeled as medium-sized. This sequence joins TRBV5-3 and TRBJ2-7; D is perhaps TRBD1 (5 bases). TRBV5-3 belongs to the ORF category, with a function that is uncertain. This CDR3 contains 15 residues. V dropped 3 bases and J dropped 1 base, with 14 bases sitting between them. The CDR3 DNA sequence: TGTGCCAGAAGCTATACAGGCTCCAGATCCTACGAGCAGTACTTC. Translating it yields CARSYTGSRSYEQYF.

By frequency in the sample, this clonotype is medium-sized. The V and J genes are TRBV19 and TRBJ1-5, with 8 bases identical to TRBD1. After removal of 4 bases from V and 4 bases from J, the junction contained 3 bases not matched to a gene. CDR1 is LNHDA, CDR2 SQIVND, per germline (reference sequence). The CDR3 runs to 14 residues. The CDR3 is CASSRTGINQPQHF. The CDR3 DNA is TGTGCCAGTAGTAGGACAGGGATTAATCAGCCCCAGCATTTT.

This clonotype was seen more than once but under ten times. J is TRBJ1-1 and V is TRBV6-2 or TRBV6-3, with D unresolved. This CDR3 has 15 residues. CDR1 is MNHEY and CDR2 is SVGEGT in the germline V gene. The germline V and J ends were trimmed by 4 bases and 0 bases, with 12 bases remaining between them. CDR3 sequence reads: CASSFQDGMNTEAFF. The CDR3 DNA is TGTGCCAGCAGTTTCCAGGACGGGATGAACACTGAAGCTTTCTTT.

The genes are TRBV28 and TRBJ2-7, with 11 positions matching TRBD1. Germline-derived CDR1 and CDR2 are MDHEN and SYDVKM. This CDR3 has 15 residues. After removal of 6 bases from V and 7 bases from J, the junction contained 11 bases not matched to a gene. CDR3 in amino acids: CASSRPGQGAGEQYF. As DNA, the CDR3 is TGTGCCAGCAGCCGCCCCGGACAGGGGGCAGGAGAGCAGTACTTC.

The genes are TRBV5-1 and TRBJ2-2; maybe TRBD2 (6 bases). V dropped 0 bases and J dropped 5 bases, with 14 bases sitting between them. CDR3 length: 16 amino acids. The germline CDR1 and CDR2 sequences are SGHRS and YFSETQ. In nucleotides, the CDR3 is TGCGCCAGCAGCTTGGCGCCGTCGGGAGCTACCGGGGAGCTGTTTTTT. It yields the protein CASSLAPSGATGELFF.

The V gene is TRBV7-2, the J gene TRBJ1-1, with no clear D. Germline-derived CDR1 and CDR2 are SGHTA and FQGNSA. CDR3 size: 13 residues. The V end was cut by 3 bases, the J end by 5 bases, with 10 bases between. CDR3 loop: CASSLNQGTEAFF. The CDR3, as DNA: TGTGCCAGCAGCTTGAATCAAGGTACTGAAGCTTTCTTT.

DNA of the CDR3: TGCAGTGCTGCTGGACAGGGTGTGGGTGATTCACCCCTCCACTTT. Translated, it gives CSAAGQGVGDSPLHF. V usage is TRBV20-1 and J usage is TRBJ1-6; 8 bases are shared with TRBD1. With V trimmed by 5 bases and J by 8 bases, 11 bases remained unmatched. There are 15 residues in the CDR3. Germline CDR1 reads DFQATT; CDR2 reads SNEGSKA (reference sequence).

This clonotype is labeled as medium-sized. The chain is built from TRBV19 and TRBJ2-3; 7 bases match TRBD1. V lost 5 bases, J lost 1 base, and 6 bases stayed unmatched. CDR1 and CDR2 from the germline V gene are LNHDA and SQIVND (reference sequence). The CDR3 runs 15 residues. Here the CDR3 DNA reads TGTGCCAGTAGTGTGGGGACAGCGGGCACAGATACGCAGTATTTT. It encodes CASSVGTAGTDTQYF.

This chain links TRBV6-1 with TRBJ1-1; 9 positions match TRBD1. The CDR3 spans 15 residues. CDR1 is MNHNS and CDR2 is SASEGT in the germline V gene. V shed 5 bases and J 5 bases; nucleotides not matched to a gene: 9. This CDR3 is CASSPGTGRTTEAFF. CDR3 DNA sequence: TGTGCCAGCAGTCCCGGGACAGGGAGGACGACTGAAGCTTTCTTT.

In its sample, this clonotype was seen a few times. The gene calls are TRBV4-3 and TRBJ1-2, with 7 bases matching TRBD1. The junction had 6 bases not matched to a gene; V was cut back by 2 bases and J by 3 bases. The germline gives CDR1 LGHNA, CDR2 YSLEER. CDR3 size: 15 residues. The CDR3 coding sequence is TGCGCCAGCAGCCAACAAAATACAGGGGACTATGGCTACACCTTC. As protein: CASSQQNTGDYGYTF.

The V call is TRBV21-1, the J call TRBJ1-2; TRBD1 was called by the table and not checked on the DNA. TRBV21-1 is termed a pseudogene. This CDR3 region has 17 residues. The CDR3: CASSSLMTGIIDYGYTF. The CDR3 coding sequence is TGTGCCAGCAGCTCCCTGATGACAGGTATAATCGACTATGGCTACACTTTC.

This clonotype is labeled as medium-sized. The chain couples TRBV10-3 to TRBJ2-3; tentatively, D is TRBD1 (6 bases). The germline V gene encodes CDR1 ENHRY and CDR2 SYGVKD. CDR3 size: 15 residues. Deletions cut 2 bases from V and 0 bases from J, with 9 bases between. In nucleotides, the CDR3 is TGTGCCATCAGTGAGAGGGACACTAGCACAGATACGCAGTATTTT. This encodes CAISERDTSTDTQYF.

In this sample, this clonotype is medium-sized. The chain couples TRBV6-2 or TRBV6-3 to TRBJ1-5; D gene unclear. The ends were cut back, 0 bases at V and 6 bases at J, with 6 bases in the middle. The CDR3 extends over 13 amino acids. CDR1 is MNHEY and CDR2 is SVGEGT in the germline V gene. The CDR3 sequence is CASSYSVAQPQHF. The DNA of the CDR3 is TGTGCCAGCAGTTACTCAGTAGCTCAGCCCCAGCATTTT.

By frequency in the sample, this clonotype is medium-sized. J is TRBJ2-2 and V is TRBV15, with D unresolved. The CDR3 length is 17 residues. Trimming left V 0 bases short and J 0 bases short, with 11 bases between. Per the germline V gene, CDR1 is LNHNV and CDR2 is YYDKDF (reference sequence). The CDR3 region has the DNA TGTGCCACCAGCAGAGAACGCCTAATTGCGAACACCGGGGAGCTGTTTTTT. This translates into CATSRERLIANTGELFF. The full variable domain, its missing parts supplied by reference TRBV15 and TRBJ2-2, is DAMVIQNPRYQVTQFGKPVTLSCSQTLNHNVMYWYQQKSSQAPKLLFHYYDKDFNNEADTPDNFQSRRPNTSFCFLDIRSPGLGDTAMYLCATSRERLIANTGELFFGEGSRLTVL.

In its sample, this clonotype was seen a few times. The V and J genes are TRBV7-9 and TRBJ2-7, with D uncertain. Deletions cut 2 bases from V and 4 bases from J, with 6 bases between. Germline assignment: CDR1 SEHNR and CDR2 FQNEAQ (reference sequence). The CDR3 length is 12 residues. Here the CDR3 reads CASSLSFYEQYF. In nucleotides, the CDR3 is TGTGCCAGCAGCTTAAGTTTTTACGAGCAGTACTTC. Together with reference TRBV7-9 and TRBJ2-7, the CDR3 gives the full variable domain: DTGVSQNPRHKITKRGQNVTFRCDPISEHNRLYWYRQTLGQGPEFLTYFQNEAQLEKSRLLSDRFSAERPKGSFSTLEIQRTEQGDSAMYLCASSLSFYEQYFGPGTRLTVT.